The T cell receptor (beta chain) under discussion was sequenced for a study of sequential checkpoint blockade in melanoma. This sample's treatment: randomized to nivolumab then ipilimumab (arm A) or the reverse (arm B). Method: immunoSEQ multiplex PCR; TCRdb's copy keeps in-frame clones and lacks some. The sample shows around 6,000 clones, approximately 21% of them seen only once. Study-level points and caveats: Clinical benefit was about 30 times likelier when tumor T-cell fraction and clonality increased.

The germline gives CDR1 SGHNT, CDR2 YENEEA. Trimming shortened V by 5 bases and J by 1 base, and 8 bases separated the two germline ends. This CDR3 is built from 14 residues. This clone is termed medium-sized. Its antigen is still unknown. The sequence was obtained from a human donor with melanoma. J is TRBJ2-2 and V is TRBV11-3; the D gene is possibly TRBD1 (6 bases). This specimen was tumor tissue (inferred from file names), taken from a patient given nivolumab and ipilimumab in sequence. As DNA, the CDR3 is TGTGCCAGCAGCCCACAGGGGAACACCGGGGAGCTGTTTTTT. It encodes CASSPQGNTGELFF.